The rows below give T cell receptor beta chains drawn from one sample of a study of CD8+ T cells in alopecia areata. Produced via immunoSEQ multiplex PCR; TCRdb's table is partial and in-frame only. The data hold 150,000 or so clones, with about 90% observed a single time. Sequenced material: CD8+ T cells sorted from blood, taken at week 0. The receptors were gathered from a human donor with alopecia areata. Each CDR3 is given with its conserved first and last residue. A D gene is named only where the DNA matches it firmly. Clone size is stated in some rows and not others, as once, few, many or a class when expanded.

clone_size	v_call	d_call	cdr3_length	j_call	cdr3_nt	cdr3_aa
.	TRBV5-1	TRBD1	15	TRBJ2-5	TGCGCCAGCAGTGTGTTGGGACAGCCACAAGAGACCCAGTACTTC	CASSVLGQPQETQYF
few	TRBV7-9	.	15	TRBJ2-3	TGTGCCACCCCTGCGGAAGAAACTAGCACAGATACGCAGTATTTT	CATPAEETSTDTQYF
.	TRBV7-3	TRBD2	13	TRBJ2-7	TGTGCCAGCAGCCCAGGACTAGTTGGTGAGCAGTACTTC	CASSPGLVGEQYF
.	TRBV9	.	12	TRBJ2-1	TGTGCCAGCAGCGTAGACGGGAATGAGCAGTTCTTC	CASSVDGNEQFF
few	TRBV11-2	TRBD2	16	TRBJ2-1	TGTGCCAGCAGCTTAAGTCCGCCGGGAGGGCGGAATGAGCAGTTCTTC	CASSLSPPGGRNEQFF
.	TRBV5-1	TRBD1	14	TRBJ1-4	TGCGCCAGCAGCCTCGGGACAGGGGATGAAAAACTGTTTTTT	CASSLGTGDEKLFF
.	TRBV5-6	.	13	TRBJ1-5	TGTGCCAGCAGCTTGAACCTTGGCCAGCCCCAGCATTTT	CASSLNLGQPQHF
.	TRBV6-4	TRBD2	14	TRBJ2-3	TGTGCCAGCAGTGAAGCGGGAGACACAGATACGCAGTATTTT	CASSEAGDTDTQYF
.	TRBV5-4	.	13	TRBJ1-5	TGTGCCACTCAGAACTGGGCCGATCAGCCCCAGCATTTT	CATQNWADQPQHF
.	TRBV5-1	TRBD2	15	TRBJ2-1	TGCGCCAGCAAGGCCACTAGCGGGACCCTAGATGAGCAGTTCTTC	CASKATSGTLDEQFF
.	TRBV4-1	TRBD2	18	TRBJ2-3	TGCGCCAGCAGCCAAGATCCGCCCGTAGCGGGAGTTGCGGATACGCAGTATTTT	CASSQDPPVAGVADTQYF
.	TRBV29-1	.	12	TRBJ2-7	TGCAGCGGTGAGGGGGGGGCGGGGGAGCAGTACTTC	CSGEGGAGEQYF
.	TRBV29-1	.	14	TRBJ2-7	TGCAGCGTTGAAGATACGGGACAAAACTACGAGCAGTACTTC	CSVEDTGQNYEQYF
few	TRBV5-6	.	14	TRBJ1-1	TGTGCCAGCAGCTGGGGACTGGGAAACACTGAAGCTTTCTTT	CASSWGLGNTEAFF
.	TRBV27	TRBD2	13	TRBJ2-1	TGTGCCAGCAGTAGCGGGATGATCGATGAGCAGTTCTTC	CASSSGMIDEQFF
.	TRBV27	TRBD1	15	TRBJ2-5	TGTGCCAGCAGTTCGACGACAGGGGGCGGAGAGACCCAGTACTTC	CASSSTTGGGETQYF
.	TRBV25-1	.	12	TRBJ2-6	TGTGCCAGCAGTTCCGGGGCCAACGTCCTGACTTTC	CASSSGANVLTF
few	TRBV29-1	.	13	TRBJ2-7	TGCAGCGTGGAAACAGGGAGGGGATACGAGCAGTACTTC	CSVETGRGYEQYF
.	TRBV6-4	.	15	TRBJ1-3	TGTGCCAGCAGTGTCTGGTGGGGGGATGGAAACACCATATATTTT	CASSVWWGDGNTIYF
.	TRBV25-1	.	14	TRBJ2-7	TGTGCCAGCAGTGACGCAGGGAGCTCCTACGAGCAGTACTTC	CASSDAGSSYEQYF
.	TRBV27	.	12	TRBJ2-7	TGTGCCAGCAGTTTACCAGGGACCGAGCAGTACTTC	CASSLPGTEQYF
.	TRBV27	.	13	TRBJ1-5	TGTGCCAGCAGTTTAGGAGGGGCCCAGCCCCAGCATTTT	CASSLGGAQPQHF
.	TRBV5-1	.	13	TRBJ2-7	TGCGCCAGCAGCTTGGGGATAGAGTACGAGCAGTACTTC	CASSLGIEYEQYF
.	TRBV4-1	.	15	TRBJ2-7	TGCGCCAGCAGCCAAGATGGTAGAGGGGGTCTTGAGCAGTACTTC	CASSQDGRGGLEQYF
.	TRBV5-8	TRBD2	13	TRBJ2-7	TGTGCCAGCAGCCCGGCGGGAGACTACGAGCAGTACTTC	CASSPAGDYEQYF
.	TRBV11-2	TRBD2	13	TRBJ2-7	TGTGCCAGCAGCTCCGGGACTAGCCACGAGCAGTACTTC	CASSSGTSHEQYF
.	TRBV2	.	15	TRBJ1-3	TGTGCCAGCAGTGAACCCCCGCCCCTTGGAAACACCATATATTTT	CASSEPPPLGNTIYF
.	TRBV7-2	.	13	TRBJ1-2	TGTGCCAGCAGCATCAGGACAGCCTATGGCTACACCTTC	CASSIRTAYGYTF
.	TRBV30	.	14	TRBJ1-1	TGTGCCTCCACCGGGACAACCGTGAACACTGAAGCTTTCTTT	CASTGTTVNTEAFF
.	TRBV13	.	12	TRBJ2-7	TGTGCCAGCAGCCCCAGGGTCCCGGAGCAGTACTTC	CASSPRVPEQYF
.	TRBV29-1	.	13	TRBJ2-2	TGCAGCACGTACAGCGATGACACCGGGGAGCTGTTTTTT	CSTYSDDTGELFF
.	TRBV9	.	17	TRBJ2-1	TGTGCCAGCAGCCACAGGACAGATTATAGCTCCTACAATGAGCAGTTCTTC	CASSHRTDYSSYNEQFF
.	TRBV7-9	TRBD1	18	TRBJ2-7	TGTGCCAGCAGCTTAGCCCCGGGACAGGGTAGGCGTACCTACGAGCAGTACTTC	CASSLAPGQGRRTYEQYF
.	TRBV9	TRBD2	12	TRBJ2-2	TGTGCCAGCAGCTCGGGGGGCGGGGAGCTGTTTTTT	CASSSGGGELFF
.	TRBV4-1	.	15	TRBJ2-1	TGCGCCAGCAGCCAAGCTCGGGGTTCCTACAATGAGCAGTTCTTC	CASSQARGSYNEQFF
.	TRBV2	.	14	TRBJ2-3	TGTGCCAGCAGTGAAGTGGGCGAGTCGGATACGCAGTATTTT	CASSEVGESDTQYF
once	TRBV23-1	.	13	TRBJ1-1	TGCGCCAGCAATAAAGGGGGAGGAACTGAAGCTTTCTTT	CASNKGGGTEAFF
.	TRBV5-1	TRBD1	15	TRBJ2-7	TGCGCCAGCAGCCCCGGGGACAGGGTGGTAAACGAGCAGTACTTC	CASSPGDRVVNEQYF
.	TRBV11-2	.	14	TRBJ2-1	TGTGCCAGCAGCTTAGACTCTAGCTACAATGAGCAGTTCTTC	CASSLDSSYNEQFF
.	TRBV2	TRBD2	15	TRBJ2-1	TGTGCCAGCAGCCGACTAGCGGGAGGGCCGGATGAGCAGTTCTTC	CASSRLAGGPDEQFF
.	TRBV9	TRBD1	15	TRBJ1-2	TGTGCCAGCAGCGGAACAGGGGCCCCTATCTATGGCTACACCTTC	CASSGTGAPIYGYTF
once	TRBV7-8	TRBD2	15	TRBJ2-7	TGTGCCAGCAGCGTCATTAGCGGGAGTACGTACGAGCAGTACTTC	CASSVISGSTYEQYF